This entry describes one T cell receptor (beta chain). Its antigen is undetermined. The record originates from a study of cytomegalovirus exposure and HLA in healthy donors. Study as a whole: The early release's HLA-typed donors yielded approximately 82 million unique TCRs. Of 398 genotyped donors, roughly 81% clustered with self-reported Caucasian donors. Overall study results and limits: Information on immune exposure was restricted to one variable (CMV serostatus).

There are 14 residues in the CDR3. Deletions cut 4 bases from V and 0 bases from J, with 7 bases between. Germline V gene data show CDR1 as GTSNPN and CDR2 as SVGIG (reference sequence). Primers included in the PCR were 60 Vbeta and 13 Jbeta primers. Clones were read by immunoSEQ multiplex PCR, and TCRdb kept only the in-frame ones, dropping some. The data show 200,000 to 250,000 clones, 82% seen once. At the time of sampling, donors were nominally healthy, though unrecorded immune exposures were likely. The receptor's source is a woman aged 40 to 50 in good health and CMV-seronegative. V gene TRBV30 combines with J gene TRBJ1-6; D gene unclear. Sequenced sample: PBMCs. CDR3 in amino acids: CAWKQSSYNSPLHF. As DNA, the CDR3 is TGTGCCTGGAAACAAAGCTCCTATAATTCACCCCTCCACTTT. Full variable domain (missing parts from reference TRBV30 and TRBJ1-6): SQTIHQWPATLVQPVGSPLSLECTVEGTSNPNLYWYRQAAGRGLQLLFYSVGIGQISSEVPQNLSASRPQDRQFILSSKKLLLSDSGFYLCAWKQSSYNSPLHFGNGTRLTVT.